This T cell receptor beta chain is from a study of cytomegalovirus exposure and HLA in healthy donors. Study results and limitations: In vitro work confirmed that a few CMV-associated chains recognize CMV antigens.

V was clipped by 6 bases and J by 0 bases; unmatched bases: 9. The CDR3 sequence is 18 residues long. The germline V gene encodes CDR1 SGHAT and CDR2 FQNNGV. For this clone: Its antigen is as yet unknown.

PCR involved 60 Vbeta and 13 Jbeta primers. The table came from immunoSEQ multiplex PCR; TCRdb's copy has only in-frame clones and leaves some out. The data contain approximately 120,000 clones, more than 70% of them singletons. Sequencing was done on a sample of PBMCs. This sequence joins TRBV11-2 and TRBJ2-3, with TRBD2 matching 13 bases. This TCR was sampled from a woman aged 25 to 39 in good health and CMV-seropositive. In DNA form, the CDR3 reads TGTGCCAGCAGTGTAGGACTAGCGGGAGTTATCAGCACAGATACGCAGTATTTT. It translates to CASSVGLAGVISTDTQYF.